The next 15 T cell receptor beta chains were all read from a single sample in a study of response to subunit inactivated influenza vaccine. TCRdb ran MiXCR on the RT-PCR reads and lists one entry per CDR3 protein. The repertoire holds hundreds of thousands of distinct CDR3 sequences, with approximately 12% as singletons. The starting material was PBMCs from blood, obtained roughly 47 days after vaccination. These receptors originate from a man in his fifties who received an inactivated influenza vaccine.

The chain couples TRBV20-1 to TRBJ2-3; weak D call: TRBD1 (6 bases). Germline values: CDR1 DFQATT, CDR2 SNEGSKA (reference sequence). V was trimmed by 3 bases and J by 1 base, leaving 14 bases between them. The CDR3 sequence is 15 residues long. The CDR3 loop is CSASYRVSGTDTQYF. As DNA, the CDR3 is TGCAGTGCTAGCTACAGGGTCAGTGGCACAGATACGCAGTATTTT.

This clonotype was detected only a few times. This chain joins TRBV12-3 or TRBV12-4 and TRBJ2-5; D is possibly TRBD1 or TRBD2 (5 bases each). The CDR3 is 14 residues long. Trimming left V 5 bases short and J 5 bases short, with 15 bases between. The chain's CDR3 is CASSLMGRPETQYF. Written as DNA, the CDR3 is TGTGCCAGCAGTCTGATGGGACGCCCGGAGACCCAGTACTTC.

In the case of this clonotype: One end of the junction does not line up with germline, which may come from a read error. The chain couples TRBV20-1 to TRBJ1-1; no clear D gene. The CDR3 covers 16 residues. Germline V gene data show CDR1 as DFQATT and CDR2 as SNEGSKA (reference sequence). As DNA, the CDR3 is TGCTGTGCTAGAGATCGAGTGGTTGGGCTTCAATCTGAAGCTTTCTTT. This translates into CCARDRVVGLQSEAFF.

CDR3 protein: CSASRPSTDTQYF. The CDR3 DNA reads TGCAGTGCCTCGCGACCGAGCACAGATACGCAGTATTTT. The chain joins TRBV20-1 to TRBJ2-3; D is unresolved. This CDR3 comprises 13 residues. Germline CDR1 reads DFQATT; CDR2 reads SNEGSKA (reference sequence). V was shortened by 6 bases and J by 0 bases, with 10 bases between the two germline ends.

V is TRBV11-2 and J is TRBJ2-1; D is perhaps TRBD2 (5 bases). V lost 2 bases to trimming and J lost 4 bases, with 15 bases between them. The CDR3 totals 16 residues. Germline values: CDR1 SGHAT, CDR2 FQNNGV. The CDR3 spells CASSLIRGKGYNEQFF. The CDR3 DNA reads as TGTGCCAGCAGCTTAATACGGGGTAAAGGTTACAATGAGCAGTTCTTC.

The chain couples TRBV6-1 to TRBJ1-6; the D gene is possibly TRBD1 (6 bases). The CDR3 is 16 amino acids. The V gene's germline CDR1 is MNHNS and CDR2 SASEGT. V lost 6 bases and J lost 0, with 12 bases in between. In DNA, the CDR3 is TGTGCCAGCAGCTGGGTACAGGGCTCCTATAATTCACCCCTCCACTTT. This codes for CASSWVQGSYNSPLHF.

This clonotype was picked up many times. This sequence joins TRBV28 and TRBJ2-3; D remains unclear. CDR3 length: 13 residues. Germline V gene data show CDR1 as MDHEN and CDR2 as SYDVKM. V lost 8 bases and J lost 6, with 15 bases in between. CDR3 in amino acids: CASGSSYRDTQYF. CDR3 nucleotide sequence: TGTGCCAGCGGCTCATCTTATCGGGATACGCAGTATTTT.

This clonotype was counted a few times. The V gene is TRBV20-1, the J gene TRBJ2-1; 12 bases align to TRBD2. Germline V gives CDR1 DFQATT, CDR2 SNEGSKA (reference sequence). This CDR3 spans 19 amino acids. The trim removed 6 bases at V and 0 bases at J, leaving 15 bases unmatched. CDR3 nucleotides: TGCAGTGCACGCCGGACTAGCGGGGAAACCCTAAGCTCCTACAATGAGCAGTTCTTC. Translated: CSARRTSGETLSSYNEQFF.

This clonotype was seen a few times. The chain joins TRBV20-1 to TRBJ2-1; 7 bases align to TRBD2. V was pared by 7 bases and J by 7 bases, with 10 bases of the junction left unmatched. Germline lookup yields CDR1 DFQATT and CDR2 SNEGSKA (reference sequence). The CDR3 has 13 residues. For the CDR3, the DNA is TGCAGTGTTACTCGCGGGAGAGGGAATGAGCAGTTCTTC. Translating it yields CSVTRGRGNEQFF.

The rearrangement uses TRBV11-2 and TRBJ1-1, with no clear D. Looked up from germline, CDR1 is SGHAT and CDR2 is FQNNGV. The CDR3 is 16 residues long. V was shortened by 1 base and J by 6 bases, with 18 bases between the two germline ends. The CDR3 DNA sequence: TGTGCCAGCAGCTTAGGTTCCAGGTTCGCATTCGCTGAAGCTTTCTTT. Translation: CASSLGSRFAFAEAFF.

This clonotype occurred a few times. The genes are TRBV7-8 and TRBJ2-7; D gene ambiguous. V lost 2 bases, J lost 2 bases, and 16 bases lay in between. The germline CDR1 and CDR2 sequences are SGHVS and FQNEAQ. This CDR3 has 16 residues. The CDR3 sequence: CASSLRSVTIAYEQYF. The CDR3 nucleotides read TGTGCCAGCAGCTTAAGGTCTGTGACAATAGCCTACGAGCAGTACTTC.

The CDR3, as DNA: TGTGCCAGCAGCCCCGACATACTTCACACCGGGGAGCTGTTTTTT. Translation: CASSPDILHTGELFF. This chain links TRBV7-9 with TRBJ2-2; no reliable D call. The CDR3 has 15 amino acids. From germline, CDR1 is SEHNR and CDR2 FQNEAQ (reference sequence). The V gene lost 5 bases and the J gene lost 3 bases, with 13 bases spanning the gap.

As for this clonotype: Possible read error: a much larger clone is one base away. The J gene is TRBJ1-2, the V gene TRBV2; TRBD1 aligns across 8 bases. CDR1 and CDR2 (germline): SNHLY, FYNNEI. The CDR3 sequence is 13 residues long. For the CDR3, the DNA is TGTGCCAGCAGTCCGGACAGGGAGCGGGGCTACTCCTTC. Its protein is CASSPDRERGYSF.

The sample holds many counts of this clonotype. V gene TRBV20-1 combines with J gene TRBJ2-1; D uncertain. V was pared by 5 bases and J by 2 bases, with 7 bases between. The germline gives CDR1 DFQATT, CDR2 SNEGSKA (reference sequence). The CDR3 runs 12 residues. The CDR3 region is CSASKTYNEQFF. DNA for the CDR3: TGCAGTGCTTCTAAGACCTACAATGAGCAGTTCTTC.

This clonotype showed up many times. V gene TRBV20-1 combines with J gene TRBJ2-3; D is undetermined. This CDR3 has 14 amino acids. V was pared by 6 bases and J by 2 bases, with 15 bases between. The germline gives CDR1 DFQATT, CDR2 SNEGSKA (reference sequence). CDR3 sequence (DNA): TGCAGTGCCCTCATCCGCTCCAACACAGATACGCAGTATTTT. This translates into CSALIRSNTDTQYF.